This is a list of T cell receptor beta chains from one sample in a study of T cell responses to AZD1222 COVID-19 vaccine. Measured with immunoSEQ multiplex PCR; TCRdb has only the in-frame clones, and not every one. The sample lists some 80,000 clones; about 82% were seen once. The sequencing here drew on peripheral blood, taken on day 0 of AZD1222 vaccination. These receptors all come from an adult in good health. Both conserved end residues are part of each CDR3. The order of the fields is V gene, clone size, J gene, D gene, CDR3 DNA, CDR3 protein. The D gene is left open where the match is weak. Clone size, where shown, is once, few, many, or a class for clones that have expanded.

TRBV3-1/TRBV3-2	.	TRBJ1-4	.	TGTGCCAGCAGCCTCTACTCAGATTCAACTAATGAAAAACTGTTTTTT	CASSLYSDSTNEKLFF
TRBV18	.	TRBJ1-1	.	TGTGCCAGCTCACCACGGGGCAGAATAGGCACTGAAGCTTTCTTT	CASSPRGRIGTEAFF
TRBV6-5	.	TRBJ1-2	TRBD1	TGTGCCAGCAGAAGGACAGGGGATGTCTATGGCTACACCTTC	CASRRTGDVYGYTF
TRBV30	.	TRBJ2-5	.	TGTGCCTGGAGTGGTGGGACCGCGGGGGAGACCCAGTACTTC	CAWSGGTAGETQYF
TRBV5-6	few	TRBJ2-3	.	TGTGCCAGCAGCCTCCCGGACAACCCCACAGATACGCAGTATTTT	CASSLPDNPTDTQYF
TRBV6-1	.	TRBJ1-2	.	TGTGCCAGCAGTGAAGCACACGGGGGCGGCTATGGCTACACCTTC	CASSEAHGGGYGYTF
TRBV18	.	TRBJ2-2	.	TGTGCCAGCTCACCGCGGATGCTCGGGGAGCTGTTTTTT	CASSPRMLGELFF
TRBV10-1	once	TRBJ2-1	TRBD2	TGCGCCAGCAGTGATCCTGGACTAGCGGGGTCCTACAATGAGCAGTTCTTC	CASSDPGLAGSYNEQFF
TRBV19	.	TRBJ1-1	.	TGTGCCAGTAGTATCTTTTTTGGACGACAGGTTGAAGCTTTCTTT	CASSIFFGRQVEAFF
TRBV20-1	.	TRBJ1-2	.	TGCAGTGCTTCGGACAGCTATGGCTACACCTTC	CSASDSYGYTF
TRBV18	.	TRBJ1-1	.	TGTGCCAGCTCACGCAGGGACACTGAAGCTTTCTTT	CASSRRDTEAFF
TRBV4-1	.	TRBJ2-3	TRBD2	TGCGCCAGCAGCCAAGATATAAGCGGGGGGGCCAAAGATACGCAGTATTTT	CASSQDISGGAKDTQYF
TRBV5-6	.	TRBJ1-4	TRBD1	TGTGCCAGCAGCTCTCTCGACAGGGGCCGGACTAATGAAAAACTGTTTTTT	CASSSLDRGRTNEKLFF
TRBV13	.	TRBJ1-6	.	TGTGCCAGTCTTGTCCGGGGGGTCAATTCACCCCTCCACTTT	CASLVRGVNSPLHF
TRBV5-1	.	TRBJ2-7	.	TGCGCCAGCACCCCCTCGGTTGGTTCCTACGAGCAGTACTTC	CASTPSVGSYEQYF
TRBV3-1/TRBV3-2	.	TRBJ1-2	TRBD1	TGTGCCAGCAGCACAGGGGTATCGCGGGGCTACACCTTC	CASSTGVSRGYTF
TRBV13	.	TRBJ1-4	TRBD1	TGTGCCAGCAGCTTACCGACAGGGGGGATTGCTAATGAAAAACTGTTTTTT	CASSLPTGGIANEKLFF
TRBV19	.	TRBJ1-2	.	TGTGCCAGTATTCCTACCGGGGGCCGTAACTATGGCTACACCTTC	CASIPTGGRNYGYTF
TRBV7-2	few	TRBJ2-1	.	TGTGCCAGCACCCTTAGCCAGGGGAAGCAGTTCTTC	CASTLSQGKQFF
TRBV6-5	.	TRBJ2-1	.	TGTGCCAGCATGCGGGGAGAGCAGTTCTTC	CASMRGEQFF
TRBV4-2	few	TRBJ1-4	.	TGTGCCAGCAGCCAGGCAATTGGGGCAGGCCGCTTGCCACTTGACAATGAAAAACTGTTTTTT	CASSQAIGAGRLPLDNEKLFF
TRBV4-3	.	TRBJ2-3	TRBD2	TGCGCCAGCAGCCTCAGCCTTTCTAGCGGGTCGAGTTCGGGCACAGATACGCAGTATTTT	CASSLSLSSGSSSGTDTQYF
TRBV27	.	TRBJ2-5	.	TGTGCCAGCAGTTTAGTGGGACAAGAGACCCAGTACTTC	CASSLVGQETQYF
TRBV6-4	.	TRBJ2-2	.	TGTGCCAGCAGCGTCGGGATCCCCCTCTACACCGGGGAGCTGTTTTTT	CASSVGIPLYTGELFF
TRBV4-1	.	TRBJ2-3	.	TGCGCCAGCAGCCAAGAATCCAGCGGAGGCGGTACGCAGTATTTT	CASSQESSGGGTQYF
TRBV19	.	TRBJ1-5	.	TGTGCCAGTAGGCCAGGACAGCGCTTTAGCAATCAGCCCCAGCATTTT	CASRPGQRFSNQPQHF
TRBV6-5	.	TRBJ1-2	TRBD1	TGTGCCAGCAGGCCGGACAGGGACATTGACTATGGCTACACCTTC	CASRPDRDIDYGYTF
TRBV7-2	.	TRBJ2-3	.	TGTGCCAGCAGCCCACTAAGGGATACGCAGTATTTT	CASSPLRDTQYF
TRBV5-1	.	TRBJ1-5	.	TGCGCCAGCAGCTTGGCAGGGGACAATCAGCCCCAGCATTTT	CASSLAGDNQPQHF
TRBV2	.	TRBJ1-1	.	TGTGCCAGCAGGAGGGAGGGGGACACTGAAGCTTTCTTT	CASRREGDTEAFF
TRBV29-1	.	TRBJ2-1	TRBD2	TGCAGCGTTGACGGTACTAGCGGGACCCATTACAATGAGCAGTTCTTC	CSVDGTSGTHYNEQFF
TRBV2	once	TRBJ1-5	TRBD1	TGTGCCAGCAGTGTAGGGACAGATCTACAACCCCAGCATTTT	CASSVGTDLQPQHF
TRBV7-2	.	TRBJ2-7	.	TGTGCCAGCAGCCCACTGGAGTTGAGCTCCTACGAGCAGTACTTC	CASSPLELSSYEQYF
TRBV2	.	TRBJ1-3	.	TGTGCCAGCAGTCAGACAAACGTAGGAAACACCATATATTTT	CASSQTNVGNTIYF
TRBV7-9	.	TRBJ1-3	.	TGTGCCAGCAGCACCAACTCTGGAAACACCATATATTTT	CASSTNSGNTIYF
TRBV2	once	TRBJ1-6	.	TGTGCCAGCAGAGGAGAAGGTTCACCCCTCCACTTT	CASRGEGSPLHF
TRBV28	few	TRBJ1-4	.	TGTGCCAGCAGTTTATTTAGTACAGGCGAAAAACTGTTTTTT	CASSLFSTGEKLFF
TRBV13	.	TRBJ2-7	.	TGTGCCAGCAGCTTTATCGGGACGGGGTTTGCCGAGCAGTACTTC	CASSFIGTGFAEQYF
TRBV7-6	once	TRBJ1-1	.	TGTGCCAGCAGCTTATATACAGGGACACTGAACACTGAAGCTTTCTTT	CASSLYTGTLNTEAFF
TRBV28	.	TRBJ2-5	TRBD2	TGTGCCAGCAGTTCTGCTAGCGGGGAAGAGACCCAGTACTTC	CASSSASGEETQYF
TRBV7-8	.	TRBJ2-7	.	TGTGCCAGCAGCTTGAAGGGCTACGAGCAGTACTTC	CASSLKGYEQYF
TRBV23-1	.	TRBJ2-2	TRBD1	TGCGCCACCAAGGAGGCGGGACAGGGTTTATTTATCGGGGAGCTGTTTTTT	CATKEAGQGLFIGELFF
TRBV28	few	TRBJ2-1	TRBD2	TGTGCCAGCAGTCGGTTAGCGGGATACAATGAGCAGTTCTTC	CASSRLAGYNEQFF
TRBV4-1	.	TRBJ1-4	.	TGCGCCAGCAGCCAAAACTTCGGGACAAGGGCCACTAATGAAAAACTGTTTTTT	CASSQNFGTRATNEKLFF
TRBV6-5	.	TRBJ2-1	TRBD2	TGTGCCAGCAGTTACGACGCGGGAGGGCTGGGTGAGCAGTTCTTC	CASSYDAGGLGEQFF
TRBV7-8	.	TRBJ1-1	.	TGTGCCAGCAGCTTAGGGGTCGCCTCTTCCGGTGGGGGGACTGAAGCTTTCTTT	CASSLGVASSGGGTEAFF
TRBV9	.	TRBJ1-2	TRBD1	TGTGCCAGCAGCGCCGGGGGACAGAGACCCTATGGCTACACCTTC	CASSAGGQRPYGYTF
TRBV5-1	.	TRBJ1-1	TRBD1	TGCGCCAGCAGCCCGGGACAGGGGTTCGCGAACACTGAAGCTTTCTTT	CASSPGQGFANTEAFF
TRBV3-1/TRBV3-2	few	TRBJ2-7	TRBD2	TGTGCCAGCAGCCAAGATCGACTAGCGGGAGAATCGGCCGAGCAGTACTTC	CASSQDRLAGESAEQYF
TRBV6-5	.	TRBJ2-7	.	TGTGCCAGCAGTTATGAAGCGGGTTTCTCCTACGAGCAGTACTTC	CASSYEAGFSYEQYF